The 28 T cell receptor beta chains listed next were all sequenced from one sample in a study of CD8 T cells in ankylosing spondylitis. Overall study findings and caveats: There was a TCR beta motif, made of roughly eight highly homologous variants, that appeared characteristic of ankylosing spondylitis blood.

The antigens these receptors bind are not known. TCRdb independently ran MiXCR on the 5' RACE reads; one entry per CDR3 protein. Of fewer than 550,000 distinct CDR3 sequences in the sample, under 5.5% were seen once. The sample comprised blood, either unsorted or a sorted T cell fraction (not recorded which). These receptors were taken from a male donor with ankylosing spondylitis.

This clonotype came up a few times. The CDR3 spells CASSRGSGGPYEQYF. CDR3 nucleotides: TGTGCCAGCAGCCGGGGGTCGGGCGGCCCCTACGAGCAGTACTTC. The chain joins TRBV4-2 to TRBJ2-7, with D perhaps matching TRBD1 or TRBD2 (5 bases each). V lost 4 bases and J 2 bases, leaving 15 bases between the germline ends. Germline loops: CDR1 LGHNA, CDR2 YNFKEQ. CDR3 length: 15 residues.

Written as DNA, the CDR3 is TGTGCTAGTGGTTTGGTTTTAACAGGGGCTACCACAGATACGCAGTATTTT. It encodes CASGLVLTGATTDTQYF. The gene calls are TRBV12-5 and TRBJ2-3, with 7 bases lining up with TRBD1. Per the germline V gene, CDR1 is LGHNT and CDR2 is FRNRAP. Trimming cost V 0 bases and J 2 bases; bases outside gene matches: 8. The CDR3 contains 17 residues.

In its sample, this clonotype was seen many times. The gene calls are TRBV6-5 and TRBJ1-1; D is perhaps TRBD1 (6 bases). The V gene lost 0 bases and the J gene lost 5 bases, with 13 bases spanning the gap. There are 15 residues in the CDR3. CDR1 is MNHEY and CDR2 is SVGAGI in the germline V gene. For the CDR3, the DNA is TGTGCCAGCAGTTACTCGCCCAGGGGAGGGACTGAAGCTTTCTTT. Translated, it gives CASSYSPRGGTEAFF.

This clonotype has at least ten counts. V is TRBV27 and J is TRBJ1-4, with D possibly being TRBD1 (5 bases). CDR1 MNHEY and CDR2 SMNVEV come from the germline V gene (reference sequence). With 10 bases removed from V and 6 bases from J, the gap between germline ends came to 18 bases. The CDR3 is 14 residues long. CDR3 sequence reads: CAIHQGGRDEKLFF. In DNA form, the CDR3 reads TGTGCCATCCATCAGGGAGGACGGGATGAAAAACTGTTTTTT. The complete variable domain, with remaining parts taken from reference TRBV27 and TRBJ1-4, reads EAQVTQNPRYLITVTGKKLTVTCSQNMNHEYMSWYRQDPGLGLRQIYYSMNVEVTDKGDVPEGYKVSRKEKRNFPLILESPSPNQTSLYFCAIHQGGRDEKLFFGSGTQLSVL.

This clonotype was observed a handful of times. V usage is TRBV5-1 and J usage is TRBJ2-1; tentative D call: TRBD1 (5 bases). This CDR3 has 16 amino acids. The germline V gene has CDR1 SGHRS and CDR2 YFSETQ. The V end lost 0 bases, the J end lost 0 bases, and 10 bases lay between the germline ends. DNA for the CDR3: TGCGCCAGCAGCTTGGATAACAGGATCTCCTACAATGAGCAGTTCTTC. This gives the protein CASSLDNRISYNEQFF.

This sequence joins TRBV18 and TRBJ1-3; D unclear. CDR1 KGHSH and CDR2 LQKENI come from the germline V gene. The V and J ends lost 7 bases and 3 bases respectively, with 13 bases between them. This CDR3 comprises 14 residues. CDR3 bases: TGTGCCAGCTTAAGCGGTCTCGGTGGAAACACCATATATTTT. It specifies CASLSGLGGNTIYF.

At least ten counts were recorded for this clonotype. The V and J genes are TRBV27 and TRBJ2-7, with unresolved D. The CDR3 loop spans 12 amino acids. The V gene's germline CDR1 is MNHEY and CDR2 SMNVEV (reference sequence). V was trimmed by 6 bases and J by 6 bases, leaving 12 bases between them. CDR3 bases: TGTGCCAGCAGCAGACCGGGCGGCGAGCAGTACTTC. The encoded protein is CASSRPGGEQYF.

This chain links TRBV7-6 with TRBJ2-7, with a tentative D call TRBD1 (5 bases). This CDR3 region has 16 residues. V was pared by 4 bases and J by 0 bases, with 16 bases between. CDR1 is SGHVS, CDR2 FNYEAQ, per germline. The CDR3 DNA follows: TGTGCCAGCAGCTCAGACAGCTACGACCCCTCCTACGAGCAGTACTTC. Residues: CASSSDSYDPSYEQYF.

This clonotype was seen repeatedly, ten times or more. V gene TRBV7-2 combines with J gene TRBJ2-3; D ambiguous. The V gene's germline CDR1 is SGHTA and CDR2 FQGNSA. There are 15 residues in the CDR3. V gave up 1 base and J gave up 0 bases, with 8 bases separating them. In DNA, the CDR3 is TGTGCCAGCAGCTTAGTCGGTTCTAGCACAGATACGCAGTATTTT. It is translated as CASSLVGSSTDTQYF.

V usage is TRBV6-2 or TRBV6-3 and J usage is TRBJ2-6; D is ambiguous. The V gene's germline CDR1 is MNHEY and CDR2 SVGEGT. Trimming took 4 bases from V and 2 from J, leaving 12 bases between them. The CDR3 has 16 residues. The CDR3 protein is CASSSRDRAGANVLTF. The CDR3 DNA reads TGTGCCAGCAGTTCCAGAGATAGGGCTGGGGCCAACGTCCTGACTTTC.

This clonotype was seen many times. The rearrangement links TRBV4-2 to TRBJ1-3; no firm D call. The CDR3 consists of 14 residues. Trimming took 0 bases from V and 4 from J, leaving 7 bases between them. Germline V gene lookup returns CDR1 LGHNA and CDR2 YNFKEQ. This CDR3 is CASSQENAGNTIYF. The CDR3 region has the DNA TGTGCCAGCAGCCAAGAGAATGCGGGAAACACCATATATTTT.

This clonotype was detected many times. The J gene is TRBJ1-1, the V gene TRBV7-9, with D uncertain. V was shortened by 5 bases and J by 5 bases, with 12 bases between the two germline ends. In germline, CDR1 is SEHNR, CDR2 FQNEAQ (reference sequence). This CDR3 spans 13 amino acids. The CDR3 coding sequence is TGTGCCAGCAGCATCGAAGCGGGGACTGAAGCTTTCTTT. Translation gives CASSIEAGTEAFF.

This clonotype showed up many times. The chain is built from TRBV9 and TRBJ2-7; 9 bases align to TRBD1. The ends lost 3 bases at V and 2 bases at J; junction bases unmatched: 6. This CDR3 comprises 15 residues. Germline CDR1 is SGDLS and CDR2 is YYNGEE. The CDR3 protein is CASSAKTGGAYEQYF. CDR3 DNA: TGTGCCAGCAGCGCGAAGACAGGGGGTGCCTACGAGCAGTACTTC.

The genes are TRBV7-2 and TRBJ2-3; 7 bases map to TRBD2. CDR1 is SGHTA, CDR2 FQGNSA, per germline. The CDR3 has 17 residues. V was pared by 0 bases and J by 1 base, with 7 bases of the junction left unmatched. CDR3 DNA sequence: TGTGCCAGCAGCTTAGCGGCGGCGGGGGAAGGCACAGATACGCAGTATTTT. Amino acids: CASSLAAAGEGTDTQYF.

This clonotype occurred a few times. The CDR3 sequence: CSAIIRQPTSYNEQFF. CDR3 sequence (DNA): TGCAGTGCTATTATACGACAGCCGACCTCCTACAATGAGCAGTTCTTC. The chain is built from TRBV20-1 and TRBJ2-1; D may be TRBD1 (5 bases). The V gene lost 4 bases and the J gene lost 0 bases, with 16 bases spanning the gap. Germline V gives CDR1 DFQATT, CDR2 SNEGSKA (reference sequence). CDR3 length: 16 amino acids.

This clonotype was observed many times. CDR3 region: CASGRSGDYNEQFF. DNA for the CDR3: TGTGCCAGCGGCCGAAGTGGGGACTACAATGAGCAGTTCTTC. J is TRBJ2-1 and V is TRBV27; D ambiguous. V was shortened by 8 bases and J by 3 bases, with 14 bases between the two germline ends. Germline V lookup: CDR1 MNHEY, CDR2 SMNVEV (reference sequence). This CDR3 contains 14 residues.

Many counts were recorded for this clonotype. This chain joins TRBV20-1 and TRBJ2-3, with D perhaps given as TRBD1 or TRBD2 (5 bases each). This CDR3 has 16 amino acids. Germline values: CDR1 DFQATT, CDR2 SNEGSKA (reference sequence). The V end was cut by 2 bases, the J end by 5 bases, with 20 bases between. The CDR3 reads CSARSNRDRLRDTQYF. CDR3 DNA: TGCAGTGCTAGATCAAACCGGGACCGTCTTCGAGATACGCAGTATTTT.

The chain couples TRBV11-1 to TRBJ2-7; D remains unclear. The germline V and J ends were trimmed by 5 bases and 0 bases, with 8 bases remaining between them. CDR1 and CDR2 (germline): SGHAT, FQDESV (reference sequence). CDR3 length: 13 residues. CDR3 sequence: CASSGNSSYEQYF. CDR3 bases: TGTGCCAGCAGCGGTAACAGCTCCTACGAGCAGTACTTC.

This clonotype was seen many times. The gene calls are TRBV4-3 and TRBJ2-1, with no clear D. The germline gives CDR1 LGHNA, CDR2 YSLEER. The CDR3 extends over 13 amino acids. V dropped 4 bases and J dropped 8 bases, with 12 bases sitting between them. The CDR3 reads CASSPGLDYEQFF. In DNA, the CDR3 is TGCGCCAGCAGCCCCGGGCTAGATTATGAGCAGTTCTTC.

This clonotype was seen repeatedly, ten times or more. V and J are TRBV6-2 or TRBV6-3 and TRBJ2-1; 7 bases fit TRBD2. The CDR3 contains 17 residues. CDR1 is MNHEY and CDR2 is SVGEGT in the germline V gene. V was pared by 7 bases and J by 0 bases, with 12 bases of the junction left unmatched. CDR3 nucleotide sequence: TGTGCCAGCAAACTCGCGGGAGAATTCCGCTCCTACAATGAGCAGTTCTTC. This gives the protein CASKLAGEFRSYNEQFF.

At least ten counts were recorded for this clonotype. The chain recombines TRBV28 with TRBJ1-5, with TRBD1 identical over 7 bases. V lost 3 bases and J lost 4; bases outside the gene matches: 3. The V gene's germline CDR1 is MDHEN and CDR2 SYDVKM. CDR3 length: 14 residues. CDR3 sequence (DNA): TGTGCCAGCAGTTTGGGACAGAATAATCAGCCCCAGCATTTT. This translates into CASSLGQNNQPQHF. Together with reference TRBV28 and TRBJ1-5, the CDR3 gives the full variable domain: DVKVTQSSRYLVKRTGEKVFLECVQDMDHENMFWYRQDPGLGLRLIYFSYDVKMKEKGDIPEGYSVSREKKERFSLILESASTNQTSMYLCASSLGQNNQPQHFGDGTRLSIL.

This clonotype has a count of ten or more. CDR3: CSVEASGIETQYF. CDR3 DNA sequence: TGCAGCGTTGAAGCTAGCGGGATAGAGACCCAGTACTTC. V is TRBV29-1 and J is TRBJ2-5; 9 nucleotides match TRBD2. CDR3 size: 13 residues. CDR1 is SQVTM, CDR2 ANQGSEA, per germline. V lost 1 base, J lost 4 bases, and 1 base stayed unmatched.

This clonotype appeared many times. The genes are TRBV4-2 and TRBJ1-4, with no clear D. Germline V CDR1 and CDR2: LGHNA, YNFKEQ. The germline V and J ends were trimmed by 3 bases and 3 bases, with 11 bases remaining between them. CDR3 length: 15 residues. The CDR3 DNA follows: TGTGCCAGCAGCCAGGTCCCGGCGGCTAATGAAAAACTGTTTTTT. Its protein is CASSQVPAANEKLFF.

The chain carries TRBV7-9 and TRBJ2-7; either TRBD1 or TRBD2 may fit D (5 bases each). V was cut by 1 base and J by 7 bases, with 17 bases left in between. The CDR3 has 15 residues. Per germline, CDR1 SEHNR and CDR2 FQNEAQ (reference sequence). The CDR3 nucleotides read TGTGCCAGCAGCTTAGGCGGCGGCCCCGAGGGGGAGCAGTACTTC. Translating it yields CASSLGGGPEGEQYF.

This clonotype was observed at least ten times. The V gene is TRBV5-1, the J gene TRBJ2-1, with D perhaps matching TRBD2 (7 bases). CDR3 length: 16 residues. Germline V gene data show CDR1 as SGHRS and CDR2 as YFSETQ. V shed 0 bases and J shed 6 bases, with 16 bases lying between them. The CDR3 loop reads CASSLEVGGPLNEQFF. CDR3 coding DNA: TGCGCCAGCAGCTTGGAGGTGGGGGGGCCGCTCAATGAGCAGTTCTTC.

In its sample, this clonotype was seen many times. The chain links TRBV28 to TRBJ2-2; D remains unclear. Looked up from germline, CDR1 is MDHEN and CDR2 is SYDVKM. The CDR3 loop spans 15 amino acids. V gave up 5 bases and J gave up 2 bases, with 12 bases separating them. CDR3 loop: CASSPSGPNTGELFF. CDR3 nucleotide sequence: TGTGCCAGCAGTCCCTCTGGGCCAAACACCGGGGAGCTGTTTTTT. Filled out from reference TRBV28 and TRBJ2-2, the complete variable domain reads DVKVTQSSRYLVKRTGEKVFLECVQDMDHENMFWYRQDPGLGLRLIYFSYDVKMKEKGDIPEGYSVSREKKERFSLILESASTNQTSMYLCASSPSGPNTGELFFGEGSRLTVL.

This clonotype was counted many times. This chain uses TRBV5-5 with TRBJ2-7; 11 bases are shared with TRBD1. This CDR3 has 15 amino acids. Per germline, CDR1 SGHKS and CDR2 YYEKEE (reference sequence). Trimming took 4 bases from V and 2 from J; bases not matched to a gene: 5. CDR3 nucleotide sequence: TGTGCCAGCAGCCATCCGGGACAGGGGGCCTACGAGCAGTACTTC. Translation: CASSHPGQGAYEQYF. The full variable domain, with the rest looked up from reference TRBV5-5 and TRBJ2-7, is DAGVTQSPTHLIKTRGQQVTLRCSPISGHKSVSWYQQVLGQGPQFIFQYYEKEERGRGNFPDRFSARQFPNYSSELNVNALLLGDSALYLCASSHPGQGAYEQYFGPGTRLTVT.

The sample holds many counts of this clonotype. J is TRBJ1-3 and V is TRBV5-1, with a tentative D call TRBD1 (6 bases). Germline assignment: CDR1 SGHRS and CDR2 YFSETQ. V lost 0 bases and J 2 bases, leaving 6 bases between the germline ends. The CDR3 contains 14 residues. The CDR3 is CASSLGTAGNTIYF. As DNA, the CDR3 is TGCGCCAGCAGCTTGGGGACAGCTGGAAACACCATATATTTT.